This T cell receptor beta chain was observed in a study of vaccination and CD4 T cells after COVID-19. Whole-study context: Convalescent donors totaled six males and four females, including two who were Hispanic. Each of the control cultures got a CEFX pool, an HIV-1 Nef pool, or no peptide.

Germline loops: CDR1 LNHDA, CDR2 SQIVND (reference sequence). The CDR3 is 16 residues long. As to treatment: approximately 10-day PBMC culture with coronavirus spike peptide pools or control peptides (ViraFEST assay). Using peptide pools, antigen-specific T cells were expanded in ViraFEST before TCRs were sequenced. Researchers used the Oncomine TCR Beta short-read assay to sequence DNA from cultured CD4+ T cells. TCRdb processed the PCR reads anew with MiXCR; each CDR3 protein has one entry. The profile shows 9,500 to 15,000 distinct CDR3 sequences, around half of them singletons. Only one count was recorded for this clonotype. Its target is unknown. A junction boundary mismatches the germline segment, possibly from a read error.

The TCR originated in a human donor who had recovered from COVID-19. The rearrangement uses TRBV19 and TRBJ1-1, with no clear D. Sequencing used CD4+ T cells from blood, cultured in vitro. CDR3 coding DNA: TGTGCCAGTAAGGCGGGTGACATACGCCCGAACGCTGAAGCTTTCTTT. As protein: CASKAGDIRPNAEAFF.